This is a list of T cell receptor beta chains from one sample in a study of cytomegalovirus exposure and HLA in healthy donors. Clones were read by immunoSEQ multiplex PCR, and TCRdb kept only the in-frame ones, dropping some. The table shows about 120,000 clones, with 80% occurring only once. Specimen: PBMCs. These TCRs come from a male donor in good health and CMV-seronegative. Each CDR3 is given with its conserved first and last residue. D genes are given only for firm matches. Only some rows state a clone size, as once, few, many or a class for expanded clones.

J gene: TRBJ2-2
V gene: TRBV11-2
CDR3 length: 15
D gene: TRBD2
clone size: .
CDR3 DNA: TGTGCCAGCGGAAGACTAGCGGTCCTCACCGAGGAGCTGTTTTTT
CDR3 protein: CASGRLAVLTEELFF

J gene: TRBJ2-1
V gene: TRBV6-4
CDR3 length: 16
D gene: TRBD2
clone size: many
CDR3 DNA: TGTGCCAGCAGTGAGAGTGGGACTAGCGCATACAATGAGCAGTTCTTC
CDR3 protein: CASSESGTSAYNEQFF

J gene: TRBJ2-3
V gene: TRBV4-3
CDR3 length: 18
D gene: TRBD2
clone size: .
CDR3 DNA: TGCGCCAGCAGCCAAGCAACCCCCGGGGGGGCCGGTACAGATACGCAGTATTTT
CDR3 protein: CASSQATPGGAGTDTQYF

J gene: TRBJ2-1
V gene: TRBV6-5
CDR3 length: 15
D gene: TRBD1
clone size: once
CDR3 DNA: TGTGCCAGCAGCCACCGGGACAGGACCTACAATGAGCAGTTCTTC
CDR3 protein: CASSHRDRTYNEQFF

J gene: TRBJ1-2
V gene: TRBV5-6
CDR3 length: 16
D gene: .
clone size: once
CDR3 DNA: TGTGCCAGCAGCCGGGGACTTTCCGGAACTAACTATGGCTACACCTTC
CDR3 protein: CASSRGLSGTNYGYTF

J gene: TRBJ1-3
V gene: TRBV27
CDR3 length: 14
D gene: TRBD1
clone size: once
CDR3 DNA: TGTGCCAGCAGTCTACAGGGGAGAGGAAACACCATATATTTT
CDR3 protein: CASSLQGRGNTIYF

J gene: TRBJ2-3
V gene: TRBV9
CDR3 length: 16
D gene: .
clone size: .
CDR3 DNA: TGTGCCAGCAGCGTAGGGGTTAGCGGAAGCACAGATACGCAGTATTTT
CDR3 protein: CASSVGVSGSTDTQYF

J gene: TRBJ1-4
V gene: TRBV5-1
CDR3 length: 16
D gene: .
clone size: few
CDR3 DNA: TGCGCCAGCAGCAAACAGGGCAGGGGCCTAAATGAAAAACTGTTTTTT
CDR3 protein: CASSKQGRGLNEKLFF

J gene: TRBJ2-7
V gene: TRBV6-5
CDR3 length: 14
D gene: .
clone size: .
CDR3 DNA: TGTGCCAGCAGTAACTCGGGACTTACCTACGAGCAGTACTTC
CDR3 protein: CASSNSGLTYEQYF

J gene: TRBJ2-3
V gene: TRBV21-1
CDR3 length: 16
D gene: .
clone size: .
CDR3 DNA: TGTGCCAGCAGCGACCCGGACTCCTGGGGCACAGATACGCAGTATTTT
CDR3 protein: CASSDPDSWGTDTQYF

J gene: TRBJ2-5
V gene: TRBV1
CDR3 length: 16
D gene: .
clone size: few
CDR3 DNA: TGCACCAGCAGCCAAGTCTCGCAGGGATGGTCAGAGACCCAGTACTTC
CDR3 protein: CTSSQVSQGWSETQYF

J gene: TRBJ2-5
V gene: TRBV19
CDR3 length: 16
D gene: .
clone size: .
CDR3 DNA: TGTGCCAGTAGTCCCTTAGGGGTGGACCGACAAGAGACCCAGTACTTC
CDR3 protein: CASSPLGVDRQETQYF

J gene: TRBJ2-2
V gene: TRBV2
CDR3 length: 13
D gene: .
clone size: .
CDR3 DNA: TGTGCCAGCAGTGAACCAGGAACCGGGGAGCTGTTTTTT
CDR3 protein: CASSEPGTGELFF

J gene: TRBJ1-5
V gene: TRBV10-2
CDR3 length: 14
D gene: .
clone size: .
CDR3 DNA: TGCGCCAGCAGTAACAGGGTTCTCAATCAGCCCCAGCATTTT
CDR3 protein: CASSNRVLNQPQHF

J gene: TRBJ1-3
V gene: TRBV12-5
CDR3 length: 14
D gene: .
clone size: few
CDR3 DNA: TGTGCTAGTGGTTTGGGGCAGGCGGGAAACACCATATATTTT
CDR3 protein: CASGLGQAGNTIYF

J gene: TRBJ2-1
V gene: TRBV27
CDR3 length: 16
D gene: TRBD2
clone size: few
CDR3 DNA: TGTGCCAGCACCCCGGGACTAGCGGGACCCTACAATGAGCAGTTCTTC
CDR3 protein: CASTPGLAGPYNEQFF

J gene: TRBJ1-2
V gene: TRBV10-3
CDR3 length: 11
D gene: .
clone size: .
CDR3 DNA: TGTGCCATCAGTGGCACTGATGGCTACACCTTC
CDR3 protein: CAISGTDGYTF

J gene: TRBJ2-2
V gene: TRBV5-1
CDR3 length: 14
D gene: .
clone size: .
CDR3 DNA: TGCGCCAGCAGCTTGAAAGGGGGCACCGGGGAGCTGTTTTTT
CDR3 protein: CASSLKGGTGELFF